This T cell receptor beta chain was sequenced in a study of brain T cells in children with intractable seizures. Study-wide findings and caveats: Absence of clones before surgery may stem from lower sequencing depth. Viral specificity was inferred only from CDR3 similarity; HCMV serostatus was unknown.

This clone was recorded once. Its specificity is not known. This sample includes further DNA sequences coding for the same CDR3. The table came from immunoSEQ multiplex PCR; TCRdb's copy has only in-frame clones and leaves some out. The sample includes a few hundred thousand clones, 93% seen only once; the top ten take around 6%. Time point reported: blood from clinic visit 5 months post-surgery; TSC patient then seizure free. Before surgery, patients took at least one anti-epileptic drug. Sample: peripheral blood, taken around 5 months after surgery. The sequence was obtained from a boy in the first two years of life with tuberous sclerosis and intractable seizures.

CDR3 sequence (DNA): TGTGCCAGCAGTTTGCCGGGACCCACCTACGAGCAGTACTTC. Protein: CASSLPGPTYEQYF. The chain employs TRBV27 and TRBJ2-7; D is possibly TRBD1 or TRBD2 (5 bases each). This CDR3 has 14 amino acids. Germline CDR1 is MNHEY and CDR2 is SMNVEV (reference sequence). V dropped 3 bases and J dropped 2 bases, with 11 bases sitting between them.